This TCR beta chain was sequenced for a study of Graves' ophthalmopathy and Graves' hyperthyroidism. Additional autoimmune diseases, uncontrolled infections, pregnancy or lactation disqualified patients. A word on this clonotype: Its cognate antigen is unknown.

Study-level findings and limits: A model of 13 signatures distinguished ophthalmopathy from stable hyperthyroidism at under 90% sensitivity and 81.08% specificity. The model reached approximately 67% sensitivity and 72.22% specificity for predicting ophthalmopathy progression.

For repertoire sequencing, the TCR beta CDR3 regions were amplified from RNA transcripts. Scientists carried out first-round RT-PCR using HTBI primers and then a second-round multiplex PCR. Each CDR3 protein gets one entry after TCRdb re-called the multiplex PCR reads with MiXCR. The sample carries 360,000 or so distinct CDR3 sequences, approximately 20% recorded once. CDR1 and CDR2 (germline): SNHLY, FYNNEI. This CDR3 is built from 12 residues. With 9 bases removed from V and 8 bases from J, the gap between germline ends came to 11 bases. The receptor was derived from a woman between 18 and 29 years old with Graves' ophthalmopathy. The sample taken for sequencing was peripheral blood. The chain links TRBV2 to TRBJ1-6, with D perhaps matching TRBD1 (5 bases). The chain's CDR3 is CASKMGDSPLHF. CDR3 sequence (DNA): TGTGCCAGTAAAATGGGGGATTCACCCCTCCACTTT.